This T cell receptor beta chain was retrieved from a study of T-cell reconstitution after alpha-beta-depleted transplantation in children. During its preparation, the TCRbeta library received unique molecular identifiers. TCRdb passed the PCR reads through MiXCR, listing each CDR3 protein once. The sample has almost 500,000 distinct CDR3 sequences, 9.5% to 15% seen once. The CDR3 is 12 residues long. The germline V and J ends were trimmed by 3 bases and 1 base, with 6 bases remaining between them. CDR1 SQVTM and CDR2 ANQGSEA come from the germline V gene. This sequence originates from a human donor who donated a stem cell graft to a child with combined immunodeficiency. This specimen consisted of PBMCs from the stem cell graft donor, obtained from the stem cell graft. The chain links TRBV29-1 to TRBJ1-1; D call uncertain. The CDR3 DNA reads TGCAGCGTTGAGGCAGGGAACACTGAAGCTTTCTTT. This sequence encodes CSVEAGNTEAFF.